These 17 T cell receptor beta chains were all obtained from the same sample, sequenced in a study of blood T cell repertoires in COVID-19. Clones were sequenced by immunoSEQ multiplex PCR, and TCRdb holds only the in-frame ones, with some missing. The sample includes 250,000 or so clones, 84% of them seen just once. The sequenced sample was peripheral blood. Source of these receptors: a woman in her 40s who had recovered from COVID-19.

This chain's CDR3 is CASSQWTALGGELFF. The CDR3 coding sequence is TGTGCCAGCAGCCAGTGGACAGCCTTGGGGGGGGAGCTGTTTTTT. The V gene is TRBV3-1 (or the pseudogene TRBV3-2), the J gene TRBJ2-2; perhaps TRBD1 as D (6 bases). The CDR3 totals 15 residues. V was cut by 3 bases and J by 8 bases, with 16 bases left in between. In germline, CDR1 is LGHDT, CDR2 YNNKEL (reference sequence).

The CDR3: CASSPLAGAYNEQFF. CDR3 nucleotides: TGTGCCAGCAGCCCACTAGCGGGGGCCTACAATGAGCAGTTCTTC. V is TRBV7-2 and J is TRBJ2-1, with 11 bases lining up with TRBD2. Germline trimming cut 5 bases from V and 2 bases from J; bases unmatched to any gene: 2. The germline CDR1 and CDR2 sequences are SGHTA and FQGNSA. The CDR3 consists of 15 residues. The full variable domain, with the rest looked up from reference TRBV7-2 and TRBJ2-1, is GAGVSQSPSNKVTEKGKDVELRCDPISGHTALYWYRQSLGQGLEFLIYFQGNSAPDKSGLPSDRFSAERTGGSVSTLTIQRTQQEDSAVYLCASSPLAGAYNEQFFGPGTRLTVL.

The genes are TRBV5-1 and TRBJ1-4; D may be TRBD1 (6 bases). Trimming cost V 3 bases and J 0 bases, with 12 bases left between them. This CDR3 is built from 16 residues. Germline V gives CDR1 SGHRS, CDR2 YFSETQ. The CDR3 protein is CASSSRQAATNEKLFF. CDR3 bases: TGCGCCAGCAGCTCGAGACAGGCCGCAACTAATGAAAAACTGTTTTTT.

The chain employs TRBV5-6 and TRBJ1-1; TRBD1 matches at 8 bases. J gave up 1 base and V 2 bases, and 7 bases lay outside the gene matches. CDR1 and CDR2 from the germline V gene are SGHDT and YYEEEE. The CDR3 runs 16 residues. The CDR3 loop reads CASSLEGTGANTEAFF. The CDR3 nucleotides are TGTGCCAGCAGCTTAGAAGGGACAGGTGCGAACACTGAAGCTTTCTTT.

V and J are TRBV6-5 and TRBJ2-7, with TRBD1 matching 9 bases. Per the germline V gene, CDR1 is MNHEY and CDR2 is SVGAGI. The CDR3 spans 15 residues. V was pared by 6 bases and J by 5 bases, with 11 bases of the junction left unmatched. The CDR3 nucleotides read TGTGCCAGCAGGATCACCTCGGGACAGGGCCACGAGCAGTACTTC. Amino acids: CASRITSGQGHEQYF.

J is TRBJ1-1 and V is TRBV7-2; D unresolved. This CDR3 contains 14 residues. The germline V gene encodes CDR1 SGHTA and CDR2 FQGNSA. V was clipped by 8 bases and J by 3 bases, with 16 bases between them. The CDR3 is CASLWRDRDTEAFF. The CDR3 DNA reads TGTGCCAGCCTCTGGAGGGATCGGGACACTGAAGCTTTCTTT.

CDR3 nucleotides: TGTGCCAGCAGTCAGGGACACTCTAACAATCAGCCCCAGCATTTT. This codes for CASSQGHSNNQPQHF. The chain carries TRBV6-5 and TRBJ1-5; D might be TRBD1 (6 bases). Between the trimmed V and J ends, which lost 5 bases and 3 bases, there was a span of 14 bases. The CDR3 runs 15 residues. Per the germline V gene, CDR1 is MNHEY and CDR2 is SVGAGI.

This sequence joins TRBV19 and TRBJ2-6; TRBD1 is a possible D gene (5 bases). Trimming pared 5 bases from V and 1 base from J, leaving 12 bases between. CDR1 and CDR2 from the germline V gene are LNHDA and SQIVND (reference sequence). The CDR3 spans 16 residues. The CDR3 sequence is CASSFDDRSGANVLTF. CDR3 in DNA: TGTGCCAGTAGTTTTGACGACAGATCTGGGGCCAACGTCCTGACTTTC.

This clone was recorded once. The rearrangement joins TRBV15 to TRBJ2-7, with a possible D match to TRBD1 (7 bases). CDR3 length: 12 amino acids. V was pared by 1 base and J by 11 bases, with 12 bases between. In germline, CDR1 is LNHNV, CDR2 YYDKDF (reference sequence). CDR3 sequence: CATSRAGGSEYF. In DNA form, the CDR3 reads TGTGCCACCAGCAGAGCAGGGGGGAGTGAGTACTTC. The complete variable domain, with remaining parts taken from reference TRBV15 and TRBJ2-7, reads DAMVIQNPRYQVTQFGKPVTLSCSQTLNHNVMYWYQQKSSQAPKLLFHYYDKDFNNEADTPDNFQSRRPNTSFCFLDIRSPGLGDTAMYLCATSRAGGSEYFGPGTRLTVT.

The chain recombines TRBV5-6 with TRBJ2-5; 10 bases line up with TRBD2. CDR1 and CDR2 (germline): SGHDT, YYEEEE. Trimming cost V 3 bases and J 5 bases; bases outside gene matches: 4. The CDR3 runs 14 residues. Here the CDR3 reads CASSSPTSGETQYF. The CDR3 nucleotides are TGTGCCAGCAGCTCCCCGACTAGCGGGGAGACCCAGTACTTC.

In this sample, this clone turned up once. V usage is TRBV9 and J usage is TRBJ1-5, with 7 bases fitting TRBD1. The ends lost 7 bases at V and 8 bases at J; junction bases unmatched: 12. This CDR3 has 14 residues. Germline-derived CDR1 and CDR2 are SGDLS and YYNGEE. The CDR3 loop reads CASGSSGQFEPQHF. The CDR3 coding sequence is TGTGCCAGCGGCTCCTCGGGACAGTTTGAGCCCCAGCATTTT.

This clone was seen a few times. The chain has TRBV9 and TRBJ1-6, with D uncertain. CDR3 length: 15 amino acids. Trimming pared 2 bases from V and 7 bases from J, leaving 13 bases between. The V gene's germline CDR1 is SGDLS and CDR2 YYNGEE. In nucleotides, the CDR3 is TGTGCCAGCAGCGTCAGGAGCGCGGGGAATTCACCCCTCCACTTT. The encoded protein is CASSVRSAGNSPLHF.

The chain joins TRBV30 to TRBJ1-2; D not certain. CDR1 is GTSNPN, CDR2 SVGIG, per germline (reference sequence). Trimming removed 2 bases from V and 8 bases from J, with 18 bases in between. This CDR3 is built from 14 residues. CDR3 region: CAWSPTGRVWGYTF. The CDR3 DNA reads TGTGCCTGGAGTCCCACCGGGAGGGTTTGGGGCTACACCTTC.

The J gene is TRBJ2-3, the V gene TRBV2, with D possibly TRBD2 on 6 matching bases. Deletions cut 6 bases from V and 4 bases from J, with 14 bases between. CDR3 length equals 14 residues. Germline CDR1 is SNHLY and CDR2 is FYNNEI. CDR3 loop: CASRPGLSSDTQYF. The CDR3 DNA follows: TGTGCCAGCAGGCCGGGACTCTCTTCAGATACGCAGTATTTT.

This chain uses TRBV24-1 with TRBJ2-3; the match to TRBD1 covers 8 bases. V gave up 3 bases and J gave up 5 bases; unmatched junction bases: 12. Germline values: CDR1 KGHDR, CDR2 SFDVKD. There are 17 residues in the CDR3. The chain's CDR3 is CATSDPHSGGGEDTQYF. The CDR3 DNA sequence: TGTGCCACCAGTGATCCCCATTCAGGGGGCGGGGAAGATACGCAGTATTTT.

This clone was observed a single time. CDR3 DNA: TGTGCCAGCAGCTTGTGGCGGTCAACCTACGAGCAGTACTTC. Protein sequence: CASSLWRSTYEQYF. The chain employs TRBV5-6 and TRBJ2-7; no firm D call. Deletions cut 1 base from V and 2 bases from J, with 10 bases between. Germline V gene data show CDR1 as SGHDT and CDR2 as YYEEEE. The length of the CDR3 is 14 residues.

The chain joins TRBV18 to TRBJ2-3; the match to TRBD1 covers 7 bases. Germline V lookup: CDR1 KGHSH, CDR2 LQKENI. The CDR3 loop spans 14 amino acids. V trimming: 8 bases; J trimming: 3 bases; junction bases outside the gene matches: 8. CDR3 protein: CASRRQGQTDTQYF. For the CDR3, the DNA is TGTGCCAGCCGTAGACAGGGTCAAACAGATACGCAGTATTTT.